This T cell receptor beta chain comes out of a study of T cells in Graves' hyperthyroidism and ophthalmopathy (dated by TCRdb to the late 2010s). About the study as a whole: Peripheral blood was collected at initial diagnosis, before any treatment. The 75 to 100 discovery patients were randomly split 7:3 into training and test sets. Following sampling, methimazole starting at 30 mg daily was given to hyperthyroidism patients, and high-dose intravenous methylprednisolone was given to ophthalmopathy patients. To identify TCR V-J signatures that set the groups apart, the researchers used a discovery cohort of 100 patients, made up of 43 with Graves' ophthalmopathy and some 56 with stable Graves' hyperthyroidism. According to the paper, TCR Vbeta CDR3 sequencing was carried out on about 140 peripheral blood samples, which came from 40 to 45 ophthalmopathy, around 74 hyperthyroidism and about 17 progressor patients. Whether ophthalmopathy could be predicted prospectively was tested in an independent validation cohort made up of approximately 19 hyperthyroidism patients plus 17 patients who later progressed to ophthalmopathy. In addition, the study compared T-cell repertoires in thyroid tissue and in blood from roughly 6 Graves' hyperthyroidism patients.

In the ophthalmopathy patients, disease was moderately to severely active, with a Clinical Activity Score of 3 or more, a NOSPECS grade of 4 or more, and a duration of less than 3 months. Exclusion was applied to patients with uncontrolled infections, other autoimmune diseases, pregnancy or lactation. Diagnoses were based on clinical symptoms, serum thyroxine and TRAb, thyroid ultrasound and orbital computed tomography. PBMCs were separated from approximately 10 ml of fresh peripheral blood using Ficoll-Paque density gradient centrifugation. Trizol reagent was used to extract total RNA, and RNA quality was then checked on an Agilent 2100 Bioanalyzer. TCR beta CDR3 regions were amplified from RNA transcripts. The first round of RT-PCR for the TCR CDR3 was performed with the HTBI primer set and the Qiagen OneStep RT-PCR kit. Libraries were constructed in a second round of multiplex PCR, after which size selection and purification were performed. Paired-end sequencing of the libraries was performed with 100 bp reads on an Illumina HiSeq2000. Concerning the study's data processing: SOAPnuke was used to process the raw data, throwing out any read that contained adapters or uncalled bases, had a mean Phred below 15, or lacked an exact constant-primer or identifier match. COPE v1.2.5 was used to merge the high-quality paired reads, and each unique nucleotide sequence was defined as a clonotype. MiTCR v1.1 was used to align the clonotypes against IMGT TRBV, TRBD and TRBJ reference segments. The analysis included only V-J combinations with a frequency above 0.0001, which together covered roughly 99% of the repertoires. The TCS score was defined as F50 (clonal expansion) divided by E x V (chaos), with BLOSUM62-based TCRdist calculated between CDR3 peptides within each V-J. Welch's t-statistics and random forest reduced around 510 V-J features to roughly 13, which were used in a naive Bayes classifier (R e1071). In TCRdb, the public reads were trimmed at Q25 with fastp and aligned with MiXCR, with productive beta chains retained. Entries are consolidated by CDR3 protein sequence, retaining the most common genes and DNA. These V and J calls rely on TCRdb rather than the paper's analysis. The sample includes over 450,000 distinct CDR3 sequences, with about a sixth observed a single time. The top ten clones comprise 17% of the sample.

CDR1 and CDR2 were assigned from the germline V gene as SNHLY and FYNNEI. V is pared back by 6 bases and J by 4 bases, with 21 bases lying between the germline termini. Taken from cysteine to phenylalanine, the CDR3 has 16 residues. The read is trimmed to its CDR3 DNA, 48 bases read in frame from base 1. This clonotype was observed at least ten times. Its antigen is currently not known. No base quality values were provided; no much bigger clone lies one nucleotide off. General findings and caveats noted by the study authors: Ophthalmopathy was separated from stable hyperthyroidism by a 13 V-J signature model, with over 85% sensitivity and approximately 81% specificity obtained in cross-validation and 80%/75% obtained in testing. No statistical method was used to set the sample size in advance, and investigators knew the group allocation. Most expanded thyroid clonotypes (frequency above 0.001) were also found in blood, which suggests that blood repertoires may mirror thyroid immune responses. In validation, the model predicted progression to ophthalmopathy with approximately 70% sensitivity and around 72% specificity, a median of about six months before onset.

The clonotype originates from a young woman with Graves' ophthalmopathy. This chain is built from TRBV2 and TRBJ2-5; tentative D gene TRBD1, with 6 bases matching. Sequencing input: blood. CDR3 protein: CASRNWGQGGIETQYF. The DNA reads TGTGCCAGCAGGAACTGGGGGCAGGGTGGTATAGAGACCCAGTACTTC.